This T cell receptor beta chain was recorded in a study of T cell responses to AZD1222 COVID-19 vaccine. Overall study results and limits: At 160-218 and 743-854, vaccine-associated CD4 TCRs were dominant, and they spanned spike. Repertoire samples came only from after the peak T cell response.

CDR1 and CDR2 from the germline V gene are LGHDT and YNNKEL (reference sequence). The CDR3 spans 15 residues. The V and J ends lost 1 base and 1 base respectively, with 10 bases between them. The repertoire was sequenced with immunoSEQ multiplex PCR; TCRdb's copy has only in-frame clones and lacks some. The sample holds fewer than 150,000 clones; around four fifths are singletons and the top ten take 4.1%. As to this clone: What it binds is unknown.

Sequencing used peripheral blood, obtained on day 0 of AZD1222 vaccination. This rearrangement joins TRBV3-1 (or the pseudogene TRBV3-2) to TRBJ1-1; D uncertain. The clonotype originates from an adult in good health. CDR3 in amino acids: CASSQGDLKNTEAFF. Written as DNA, the CDR3 is TGTGCCAGCAGCCAAGGTGACCTAAAGAACACTGAAGCTTTCTTT.